This is a list of T cell receptor beta chains from one sample in a study of cytomegalovirus exposure and HLA in healthy donors. Using immunoSEQ multiplex PCR, the repertoire was profiled, and TCRdb retains in-frame clones only, with some absent. The sample records about 130,000 clones, 75% being singletons. The sample taken for sequencing was PBMCs. The receptor set was obtained from a woman in her forties or fifties in good health and CMV-seronegative. Each CDR3 is given with its conserved first and last residue. Fields, in order: D gene, V gene, J gene, clone size, CDR3 DNA, CDR3 protein. D genes are given only for firm matches. Clone size, where shown, is once, few, many, or a class for clones that have expanded.

-	TRBV18	TRBJ2-7	-	TGTGCCAGCTCACCACTCGGGAAGCCAAACTACGAGCAGTACTTC	CASSPLGKPNYEQYF
TRBD1	TRBV9	TRBJ2-7	-	TGTGCCAGCAGCGCCGCCCCGGACAGGGTACTCTTCTACGAGCAGTACTTC	CASSAAPDRVLFYEQYF
-	TRBV5-4	TRBJ2-7	few	TGTGCCAGCAGCTTGGCCTGGGAGAGCGAGCAGTACTTC	CASSLAWESEQYF
TRBD2	TRBV30	TRBJ2-1	-	TGTGCCTGGACCGGGGAGCTAGCGGGCCGCGAGCAGTTCTTC	CAWTGELAGREQFF
TRBD1	TRBV5-1	TRBJ1-6	few	TGCGCCAGCAGCCGGGACAGTAATTCACCCCTCCACTTT	CASSRDSNSPLHF
TRBD2	TRBV4-1	TRBJ2-7	once	TGCGCCAGCAGTCCACTTCCGCCGGTAAAGGGACTTGCGGGAGGAGGAACCTACGAGCAGTACTTC	CASSPLPPVKGLAGGGTYEQYF
-	TRBV19	TRBJ2-3	-	TGTGCCAGTAGTATCGCAGATACGCAGTATTTT	CASSIADTQYF
TRBD2	TRBV6-5	TRBJ2-3	few	TGTGCCAGCAGTTACTCCAGCGGGATGGGGACAGATACGCAGTATTTT	CASSYSSGMGTDTQYF
TRBD1	TRBV4-1	TRBJ1-3	once	TGCGCCAGCGGCCTGACAGGGACTGGAAACACCATATATTTT	CASGLTGTGNTIYF
TRBD1	TRBV7-9	TRBJ1-2	-	TGTTCCAGCAGCTCACAGGGGTCGAGTTATGGCTACACCTTC	CSSSSQGSSYGYTF
-	TRBV18	TRBJ2-3	-	TGTGCCAGCTCTGGAGCTAGCACAGATACGCAGTATTTT	CASSGASTDTQYF
-	TRBV28	TRBJ1-3	-	TGTGCCAGCAGTTTACAGGGGAAGGGGGGAAACACCATATATTTT	CASSLQGKGGNTIYF
-	TRBV4-2	TRBJ2-3	-	TGTGCCAGCAGCCAAGAATCCGAGAATACGCAGTATTTT	CASSQESENTQYF
TRBD1	TRBV29-1	TRBJ2-2	-	TGCAGCGTTGAGCTAAGGGGGCCCGGGGAGCTGTTTTTT	CSVELRGPGELFF
TRBD2	TRBV10-1	TRBJ2-1	-	TGCGCCAGCAGTGAGTACGGGACTAGCGGGAGTGACCCCCCTGTTGCCTACAATGAGCAGTTCTTC	CASSEYGTSGSDPPVAYNEQFF
-	TRBV7-2	TRBJ2-7	-	TGTGCCAGCAGCTTAGGAGGCCGGGACTACGAGCAGTACTTC	CASSLGGRDYEQYF
-	TRBV7-2	TRBJ1-3	-	TGTGCCAGCAGCTCCGTAAACACCATATATTTT	CASSSVNTIYF
TRBD2	TRBV13	TRBJ2-7	-	TGTGCCAGCACCTCGTGGGTAGCGGGAGACTACGAGCAGTACTTC	CASTSWVAGDYEQYF
-	TRBV9	TRBJ1-5	-	TGTGCCAGCAGCGCCAGTGAGGAGCAGCCCCAGCATTTT	CASSASEEQPQHF
-	TRBV7-9	TRBJ2-6	-	TGTTCCAGGACTCTTAGCGGAAGGGGTCCGGGGGCCAACGTCCTGACTTTC	CSRTLSGRGPGANVLTF
TRBD1	TRBV9	TRBJ2-2	-	TGTGCCAGCAGCGAAAGTGGACAGGCCTCGAACACCGGGGAGCTGTTTTTT	CASSESGQASNTGELFF
TRBD2	TRBV4-2	TRBJ2-7	-	TGTGCCAGCAGCCAAGCAGCGGGGGACCGCTCCTACGAGCAGTACTTC	CASSQAAGDRSYEQYF
-	TRBV9	TRBJ2-1	once	TGTGCCAGCAGCGTAGCTGGTAGACTAAATGAGCAGTTCTTC	CASSVAGRLNEQFF
TRBD1	TRBV5-8	TRBJ2-7	-	TGTGCCAGCAGCTTGGGGACAGGGGAAGGCAACGAGCAGTACTTC	CASSLGTGEGNEQYF
-	TRBV7-2	TRBJ1-1	-	TGTGCCAGCAGCTTAAGGGGTATGAACACTGAAGCTTTCTTT	CASSLRGMNTEAFF
TRBD1	TRBV15	TRBJ2-7	few	TGTGCCACCAGCGGAGCGGACAGGGTCATCGGGCAGTACTTC	CATSGADRVIGQYF